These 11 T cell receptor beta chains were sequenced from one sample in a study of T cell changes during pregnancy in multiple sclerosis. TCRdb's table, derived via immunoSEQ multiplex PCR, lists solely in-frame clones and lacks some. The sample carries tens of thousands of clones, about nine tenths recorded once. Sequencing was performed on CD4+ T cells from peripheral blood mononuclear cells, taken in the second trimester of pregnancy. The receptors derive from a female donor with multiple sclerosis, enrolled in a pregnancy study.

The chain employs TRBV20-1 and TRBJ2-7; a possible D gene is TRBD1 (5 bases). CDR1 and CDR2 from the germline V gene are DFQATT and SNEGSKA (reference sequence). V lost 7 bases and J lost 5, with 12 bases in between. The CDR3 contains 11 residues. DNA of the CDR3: TGCAGTGTCAGGGAACACCACGAGCAGTACTTC. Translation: CSVREHHEQYF.

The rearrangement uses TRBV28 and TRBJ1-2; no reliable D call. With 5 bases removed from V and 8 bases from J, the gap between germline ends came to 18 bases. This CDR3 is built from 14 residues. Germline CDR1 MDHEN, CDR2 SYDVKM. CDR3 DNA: TGTGCCAGCAGTGCCGGGTCCCTGACCAGAGGCTACACCTTC. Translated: CASSAGSLTRGYTF.

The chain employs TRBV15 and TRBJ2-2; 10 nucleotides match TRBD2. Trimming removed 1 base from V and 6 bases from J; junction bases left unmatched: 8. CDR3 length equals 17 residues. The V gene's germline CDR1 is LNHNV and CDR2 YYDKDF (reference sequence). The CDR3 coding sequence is TGTGCCACCAGCAGAGGAGCTAGCGGGAGCTGGCCCGGGGAGCTGTTTTTT. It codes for CATSRGASGSWPGELFF.

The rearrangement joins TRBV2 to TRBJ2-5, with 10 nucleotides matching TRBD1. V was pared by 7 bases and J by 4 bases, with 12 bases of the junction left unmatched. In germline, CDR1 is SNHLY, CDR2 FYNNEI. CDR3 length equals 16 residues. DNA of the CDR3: TGTGCCAGCAAAGGAGGGAGGACAGGGGGGCGAGAGACCCAGTACTTC. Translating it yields CASKGGRTGGRETQYF.

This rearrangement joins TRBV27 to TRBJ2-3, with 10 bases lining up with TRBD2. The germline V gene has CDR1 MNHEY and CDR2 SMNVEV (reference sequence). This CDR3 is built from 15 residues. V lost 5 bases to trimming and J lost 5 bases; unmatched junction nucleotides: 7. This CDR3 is CASSGEGLAIDTQYF. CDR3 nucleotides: TGTGCCAGCAGTGGAGAGGGACTAGCGATAGATACGCAGTATTTT.

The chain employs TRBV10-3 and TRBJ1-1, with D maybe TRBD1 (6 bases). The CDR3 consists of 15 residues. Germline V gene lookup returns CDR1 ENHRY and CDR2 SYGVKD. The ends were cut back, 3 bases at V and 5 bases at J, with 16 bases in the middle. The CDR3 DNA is TGTGCCATCAGTGATCTACAGGGCGGACGAACTGAAGCTTTCTTT. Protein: CAISDLQGGRTEAFF.

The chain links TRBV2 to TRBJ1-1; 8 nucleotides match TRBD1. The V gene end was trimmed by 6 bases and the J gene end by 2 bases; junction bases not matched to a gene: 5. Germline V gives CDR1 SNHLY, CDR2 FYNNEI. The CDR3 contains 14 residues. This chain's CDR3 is CASRKTGVNTEAFF. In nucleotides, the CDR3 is TGTGCCAGCAGAAAGACAGGGGTAAACACTGAAGCTTTCTTT.

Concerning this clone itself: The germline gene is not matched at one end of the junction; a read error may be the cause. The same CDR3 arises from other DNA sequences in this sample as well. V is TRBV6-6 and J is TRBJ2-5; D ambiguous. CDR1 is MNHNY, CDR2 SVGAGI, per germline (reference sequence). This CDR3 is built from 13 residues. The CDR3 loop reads CASSYGEKETQYF. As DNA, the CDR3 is TGTGCCAGCAGTTACGGAGAGAAAGAGACTCAGTACTTC.

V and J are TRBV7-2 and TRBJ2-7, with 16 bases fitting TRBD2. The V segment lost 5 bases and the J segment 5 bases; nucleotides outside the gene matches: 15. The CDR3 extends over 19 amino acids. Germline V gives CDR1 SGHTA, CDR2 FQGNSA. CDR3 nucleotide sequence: TGTGCCAGCAGCCCCCACCTAGGGACTAGCGGGAGGGCCGCCCACGAGCAGTACTTC. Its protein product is CASSPHLGTSGRAAHEQYF.

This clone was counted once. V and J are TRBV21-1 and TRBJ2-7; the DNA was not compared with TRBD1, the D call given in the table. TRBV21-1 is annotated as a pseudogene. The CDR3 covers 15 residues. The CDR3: CASSRHTGDLYEQYF. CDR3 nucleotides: TGTGCCAGCAGCCGCCATACAGGGGACTTATACGAGCAGTACTTC.

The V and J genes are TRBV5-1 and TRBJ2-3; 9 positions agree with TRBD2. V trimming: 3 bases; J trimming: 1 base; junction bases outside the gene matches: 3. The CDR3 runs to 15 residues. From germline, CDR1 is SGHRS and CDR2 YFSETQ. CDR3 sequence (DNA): TGCGCCAGCAGCTCCAGGACTAGCGGCACAGATACGCAGTATTTT. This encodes CASSSRTSGTDTQYF. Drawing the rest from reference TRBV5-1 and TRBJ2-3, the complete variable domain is KAGVTQTPRYLIKTRGQQVTLSCSPISGHRSVSWYQQTPGQGLQFLFEYFSETQRNKGNFPGRFSGRQFSNSRSEMNVSTLELGDSALYLCASSSRTSGTDTQYFGPGTRLTVL.